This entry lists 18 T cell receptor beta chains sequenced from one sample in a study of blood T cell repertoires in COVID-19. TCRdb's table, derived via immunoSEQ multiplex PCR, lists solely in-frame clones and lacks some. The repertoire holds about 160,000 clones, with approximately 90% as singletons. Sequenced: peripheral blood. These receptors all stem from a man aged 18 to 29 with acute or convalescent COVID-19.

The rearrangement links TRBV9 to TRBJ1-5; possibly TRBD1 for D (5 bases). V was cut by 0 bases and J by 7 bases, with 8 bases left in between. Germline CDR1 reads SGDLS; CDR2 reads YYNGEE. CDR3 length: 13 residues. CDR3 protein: CASSVGGVQPQHF. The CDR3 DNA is TGTGCCAGCAGCGTAGGGGGGGTCCAGCCCCAGCATTTT.

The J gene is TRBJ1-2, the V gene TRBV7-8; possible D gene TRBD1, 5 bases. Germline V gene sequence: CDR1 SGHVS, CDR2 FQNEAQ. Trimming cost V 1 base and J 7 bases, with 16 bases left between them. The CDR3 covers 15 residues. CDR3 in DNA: TGTGCCAGCAGCTTAGTTGGTAGTCAGGGCGTTGGCTACACCTTC. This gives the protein CASSLVGSQGVGYTF.

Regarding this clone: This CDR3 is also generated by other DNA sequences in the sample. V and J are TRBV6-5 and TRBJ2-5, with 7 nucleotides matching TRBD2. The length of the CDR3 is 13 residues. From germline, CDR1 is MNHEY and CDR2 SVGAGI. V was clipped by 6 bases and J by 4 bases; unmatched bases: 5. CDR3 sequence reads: CASSPRGGETQYF. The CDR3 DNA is TGTGCCAGCAGCCCCCGCGGGGGAGAGACCCAGTACTTC.

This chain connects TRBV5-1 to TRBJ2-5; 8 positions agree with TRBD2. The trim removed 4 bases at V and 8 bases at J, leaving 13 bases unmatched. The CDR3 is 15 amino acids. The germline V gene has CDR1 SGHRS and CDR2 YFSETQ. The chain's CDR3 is CASSHAGTGGITQYF. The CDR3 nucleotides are TGCGCCAGCAGCCACGCTGGGACGGGAGGGATAACCCAGTACTTC.

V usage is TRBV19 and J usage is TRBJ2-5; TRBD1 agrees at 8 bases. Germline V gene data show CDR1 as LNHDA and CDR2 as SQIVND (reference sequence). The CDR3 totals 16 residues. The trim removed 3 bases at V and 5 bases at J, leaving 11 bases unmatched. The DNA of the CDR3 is TGTGCCAGTAGTATCGGGACAGGTAGGGAGGTGGAGACCCAGTACTTC. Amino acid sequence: CASSIGTGREVETQYF.

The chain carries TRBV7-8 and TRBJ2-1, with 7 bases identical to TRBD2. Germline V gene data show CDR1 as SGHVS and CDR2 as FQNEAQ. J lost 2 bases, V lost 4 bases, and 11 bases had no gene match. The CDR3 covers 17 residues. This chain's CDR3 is CASSSPKRDGTYNEQFF. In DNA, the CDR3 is TGTGCCAGCAGCTCCCCTAAGCGGGACGGGACCTACAATGAGCAGTTCTTC.

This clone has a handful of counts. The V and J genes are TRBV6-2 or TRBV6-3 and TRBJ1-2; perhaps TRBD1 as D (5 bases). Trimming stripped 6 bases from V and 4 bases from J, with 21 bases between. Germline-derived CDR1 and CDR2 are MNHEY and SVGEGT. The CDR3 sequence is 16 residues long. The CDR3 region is CASSRSRTSLPYGYTF. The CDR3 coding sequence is TGTGCCAGCAGCCGCAGCAGGACAAGTCTTCCCTATGGCTACACCTTC.

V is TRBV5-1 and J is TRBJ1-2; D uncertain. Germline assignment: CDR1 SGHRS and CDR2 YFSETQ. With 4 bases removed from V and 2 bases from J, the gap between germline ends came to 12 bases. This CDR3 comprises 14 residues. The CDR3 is CASSVDYQNYGYTF. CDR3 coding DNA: TGCGCCAGCAGCGTCGACTATCAAAACTATGGCTACACCTTC. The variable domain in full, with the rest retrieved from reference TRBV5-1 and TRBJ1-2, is KAGVTQTPRYLIKTRGQQVTLSCSPISGHRSVSWYQQTPGQGLQFLFEYFSETQRNKGNFPGRFSGRQFSNSRSEMNVSTLELGDSALYLCASSVDYQNYGYTFGSGTRLTVV.

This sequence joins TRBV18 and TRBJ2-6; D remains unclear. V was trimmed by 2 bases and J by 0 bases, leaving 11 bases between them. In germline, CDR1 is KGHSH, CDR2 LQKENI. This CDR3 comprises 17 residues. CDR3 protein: CASSPSLTASGANVLTF. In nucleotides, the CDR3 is TGTGCCAGCTCACCATCGTTAACAGCCTCTGGGGCCAACGTCCTGACTTTC.

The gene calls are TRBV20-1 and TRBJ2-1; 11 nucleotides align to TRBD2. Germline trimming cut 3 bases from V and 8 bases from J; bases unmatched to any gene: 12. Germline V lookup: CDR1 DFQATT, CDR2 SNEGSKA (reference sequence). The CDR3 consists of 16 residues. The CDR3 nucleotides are TGCAGTGCTAGTGCCCCGGGACTAGCGGCTCTCGATGAGCAGTTCTTC. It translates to CSASAPGLAALDEQFF.

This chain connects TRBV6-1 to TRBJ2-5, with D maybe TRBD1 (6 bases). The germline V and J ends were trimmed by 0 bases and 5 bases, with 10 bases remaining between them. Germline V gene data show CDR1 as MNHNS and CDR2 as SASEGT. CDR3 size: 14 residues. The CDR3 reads CASSEARGRETQYF. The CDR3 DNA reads TGTGCCAGCAGTGAAGCCAGGGGCAGGGAGACCCAGTACTTC.

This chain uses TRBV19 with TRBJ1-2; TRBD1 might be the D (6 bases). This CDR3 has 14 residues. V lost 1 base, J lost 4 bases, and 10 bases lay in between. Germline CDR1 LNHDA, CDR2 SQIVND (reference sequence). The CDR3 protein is CASSIVVGGYGYTF. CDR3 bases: TGTGCCAGTAGTATAGTAGTAGGGGGCTATGGCTACACCTTC.

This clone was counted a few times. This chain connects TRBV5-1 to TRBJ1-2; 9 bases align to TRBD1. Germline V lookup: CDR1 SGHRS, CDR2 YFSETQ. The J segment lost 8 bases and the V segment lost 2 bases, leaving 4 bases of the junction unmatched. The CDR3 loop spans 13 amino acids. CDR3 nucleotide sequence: TGCGCCAGCAGCTTACAGGGGGCGCAAGGCTACACCTTC. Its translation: CASSLQGAQGYTF.

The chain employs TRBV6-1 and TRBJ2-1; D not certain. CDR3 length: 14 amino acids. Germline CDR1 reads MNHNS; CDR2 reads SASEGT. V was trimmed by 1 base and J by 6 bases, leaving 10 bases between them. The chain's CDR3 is CASSEGLQVNEQFF. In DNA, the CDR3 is TGTGCCAGCAGTGAAGGGTTGCAGGTCAATGAGCAGTTCTTC.

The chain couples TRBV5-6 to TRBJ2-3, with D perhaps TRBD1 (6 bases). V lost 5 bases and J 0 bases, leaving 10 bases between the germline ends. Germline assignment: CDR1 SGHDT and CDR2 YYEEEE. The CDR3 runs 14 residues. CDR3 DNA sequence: TGTGCCAGCAGGGGGGCAAGTAGCACAGATACGCAGTATTTT. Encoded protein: CASRGASSTDTQYF.

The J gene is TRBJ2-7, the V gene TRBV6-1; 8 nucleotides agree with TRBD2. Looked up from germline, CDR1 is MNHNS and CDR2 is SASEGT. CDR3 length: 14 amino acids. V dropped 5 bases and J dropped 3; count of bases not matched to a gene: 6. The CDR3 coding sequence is TGTGCCAGCAGTTCACTAGCGGCTAACTACGAGCAGTACTTC. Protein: CASSSLAANYEQYF.

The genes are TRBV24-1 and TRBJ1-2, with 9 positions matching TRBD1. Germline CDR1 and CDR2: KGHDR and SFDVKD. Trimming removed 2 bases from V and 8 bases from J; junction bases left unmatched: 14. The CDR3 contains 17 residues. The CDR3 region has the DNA TGTGCCACCAGTGATTCAGGTGGGACAGGGCCCGACCAGGGCTACACCTTC. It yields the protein CATSDSGGTGPDQGYTF.

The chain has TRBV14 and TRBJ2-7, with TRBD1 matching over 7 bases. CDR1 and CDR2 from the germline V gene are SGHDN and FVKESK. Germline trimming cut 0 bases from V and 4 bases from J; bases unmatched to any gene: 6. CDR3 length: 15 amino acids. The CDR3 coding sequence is TGTGCCAGCAGCCAAGAATCGGGACAGAGATACGAGCAGTACTTC. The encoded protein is CASSQESGQRYEQYF. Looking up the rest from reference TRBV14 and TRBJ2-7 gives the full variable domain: EAGVTQFPSHSVIEKGQTVTLRCDPISGHDNLYWYRRVMGKEIKFLLHFVKESKQDESGMPNNRFLAERTGGTYSTLKVQPAELEDSGVYFCASSQESGQRYEQYFGPGTRLTVT.